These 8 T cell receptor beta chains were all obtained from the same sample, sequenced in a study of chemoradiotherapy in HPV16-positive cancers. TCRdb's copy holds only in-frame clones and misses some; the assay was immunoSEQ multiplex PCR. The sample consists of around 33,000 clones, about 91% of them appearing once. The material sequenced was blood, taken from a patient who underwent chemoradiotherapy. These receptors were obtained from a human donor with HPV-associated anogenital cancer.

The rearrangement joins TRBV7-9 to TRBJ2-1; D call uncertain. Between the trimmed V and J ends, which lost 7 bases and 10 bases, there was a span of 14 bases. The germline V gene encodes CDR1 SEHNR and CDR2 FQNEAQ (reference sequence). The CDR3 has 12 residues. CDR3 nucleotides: TGTGCCAGCACCCAAACCTTAGGCGAGCAGTTCTTC. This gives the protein CASTQTLGEQFF.

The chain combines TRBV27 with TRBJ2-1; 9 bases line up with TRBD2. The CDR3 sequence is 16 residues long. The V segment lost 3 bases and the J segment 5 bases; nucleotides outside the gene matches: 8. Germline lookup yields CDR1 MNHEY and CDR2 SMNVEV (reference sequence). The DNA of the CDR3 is TGTGCCAGCAGTTTGGTAGCGGGAGTGAGAAACAATGAGCAGTTCTTC. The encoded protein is CASSLVAGVRNNEQFF.

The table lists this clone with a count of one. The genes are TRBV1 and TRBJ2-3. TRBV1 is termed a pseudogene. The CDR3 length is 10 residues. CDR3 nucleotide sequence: TGCACCAGCAGCCAAGTAATCTCATATTTT. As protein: CTSSQVISYF.

The CDR3 loop is CASSLGLAGYTGELFF. As DNA, the CDR3 is TGTGCCAGCAGCCTTGGACTAGCGGGATACACCGGGGAGCTGTTTTTT. The chain is built from TRBV7-6 and TRBJ2-2; 12 bases align to TRBD2. Germline V gene sequence: CDR1 SGHVS, CDR2 FNYEAQ. After removal of 5 bases from V and 3 bases from J, the junction contained 4 bases not matched to a gene. CDR3 length equals 16 residues.

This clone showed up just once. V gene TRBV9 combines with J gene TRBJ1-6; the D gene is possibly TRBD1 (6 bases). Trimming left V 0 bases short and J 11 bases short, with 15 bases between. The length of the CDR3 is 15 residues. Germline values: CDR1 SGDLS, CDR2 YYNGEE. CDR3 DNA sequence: TGTGCCAGCAGCGTAGACAGGGAAGCGAGGGCACCCCTCCACTTT. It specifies CASSVDREARAPLHF.

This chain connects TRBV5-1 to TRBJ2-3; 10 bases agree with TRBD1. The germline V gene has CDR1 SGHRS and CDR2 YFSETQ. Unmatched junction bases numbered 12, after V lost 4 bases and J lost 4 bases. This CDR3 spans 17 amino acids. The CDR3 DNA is TGCGCCAGCAGCGTTCGGCCCGGGACAGGGGTCGCAGATACGCAGTATTTT. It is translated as CASSVRPGTGVADTQYF.

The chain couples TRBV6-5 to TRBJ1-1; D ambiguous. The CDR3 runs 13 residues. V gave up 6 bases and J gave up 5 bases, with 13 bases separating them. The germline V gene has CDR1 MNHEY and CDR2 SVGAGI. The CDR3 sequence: CASRDVRQTEAFF. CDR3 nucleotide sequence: TGTGCCAGCAGAGACGTCCGCCAAACTGAAGCTTTCTTT.

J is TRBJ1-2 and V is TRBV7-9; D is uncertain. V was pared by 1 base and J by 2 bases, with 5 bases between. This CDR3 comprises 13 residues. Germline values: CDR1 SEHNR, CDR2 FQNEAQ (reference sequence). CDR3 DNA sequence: TGTGCCAGCAGCTTAGACAGCAACTATGGCTACACCTTC. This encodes CASSLDSNYGYTF.